The TCR beta chain under discussion was sequenced for a study of blood T cell repertoires in COVID-19. The overall study: Sample material is recorded as cDNA or gDNA derived from T cells, B-cell-depleted T cells, or PBMCs.

Trimming at V came to 1 base and at J to 7 bases, leaving 10 bases not matched to a gene. Germline V gene sequence: CDR1 LGHNA, CDR2 YNFKEQ. The length of the CDR3 is 17 residues. Data came from immunoSEQ multiplex PCR; TCRdb stores just in-frame clones and leaves some out. The table lists around 60,000 clones, approximately 85% of them singletons. The sequencing sample was made of peripheral blood. This sequence joins TRBV4-2 and TRBJ2-2; 9 positions agree with TRBD2. This clonotype was sampled from a man aged 45-65 years with active COVID-19. The chain's CDR3 is CASSQVVGTSFGGELFF. The CDR3 DNA sequence: TGTGCCAGCAGCCAAGTTGTCGGGACTAGCTTCGGCGGGGAGCTGTTTTTT.